The entry below describes one TCR beta chain. Clones were read by immunoSEQ multiplex PCR, and TCRdb kept only the in-frame ones, dropping some. This table has roughly 140,000 clones, about 82% appearing once. The data stem from a study of blood T cell repertoires in COVID-19. Whole-study context: Some COVID-19 samples were acute and others convalescent; all came from the United States, Italy and Spain.

Germline assignment: CDR1 SGHRS and CDR2 YFSETQ. The CDR3 is 13 amino acids. Trimming left V 0 bases short and J 4 bases short, with 6 bases between. Source material: PBMCs or T cells enriched from blood (not recorded which). This chain links TRBV5-1 with TRBJ2-3; D unresolved. The source is a woman aged 40-49 years who had recovered from COVID-19. In nucleotides, the CDR3 is TGCGCCAGCAGCTTGGCTAGTCCAGATACGCAGTATTTT. Translation gives CASSLASPDTQYF. Variable domain in full (rest from reference TRBV5-1 and TRBJ2-3): KAGVTQTPRYLIKTRGQQVTLSCSPISGHRSVSWYQQTPGQGLQFLFEYFSETQRNKGNFPGRFSGRQFSNSRSEMNVSTLELGDSALYLCASSLASPDTQYFGPGTRLTVL.